This T cell receptor beta chain derives from a study of T cell responses to AZD1222 COVID-19 vaccine. Study observations and caveats: Reportedly, nearly half of unique spike TCRs recognized epitopes outside B.1.351/B.1.1.7 mutations. Just a handful of AZD1222 recipients tested seropositive at baseline. Dominant at 160-218 and 743-854, vaccine-associated CD4 TCRs also spanned spike. Only after the peak T cell response were repertoires sampled.

The data were produced by immunoSEQ multiplex PCR, yet TCRdb's version contains in-frame clones alone and is incomplete. This sample has more than 95,000 clones, with more than 75% found just once. The germline gives CDR1 SGHRS, CDR2 YFSETQ. The CDR3 consists of 15 residues. Losses at the gene ends were 4 bases for V and 7 bases for J; bases not matched to a gene: 7. In regard to this clone: The antigen is unknown.

This clonotype was obtained from an adult who received the MenACWY meningococcal vaccine as a control. Specimen: peripheral blood, collected 28 days after the second dose of the MenACWY control vaccine. This sequence joins TRBV5-1 and TRBJ2-4; 11 bases are a match to TRBD1. Written as DNA, the CDR3 is TGCGCCAGCAGCCCCCCCGGGACAGGGGGGAACATTCAGTACTTC. Amino acid sequence: CASSPPGTGGNIQYF.